This passage covers 28 T cell receptor beta chains from one sample sequenced in a study of T cells after yellow fever vaccination. TCRdb used MiXCR to reprocess the 5' RACE reads, holding one entry per CDR3 protein. The repertoire holds 250,000 to 300,000 distinct CDR3 sequences, with approximately 10% as singletons. Sample: CD4+ T cells sorted from PBMCs, taken 5 days after the yellow fever booster vaccination. The receptors were gathered from a man aged 18 to 35 who received the YFV17D yellow fever vaccine.

This clonotype was seen a handful of times. The chain recombines TRBV5-1 with TRBJ2-2; D tentatively fits TRBD1 or TRBD2 (5 bases each). The ends were cut back, 4 bases at V and 5 bases at J, with 24 bases in the middle. The CDR3 loop spans 18 amino acids. Germline lookup yields CDR1 SGHRS and CDR2 YFSETQ. The CDR3 DNA follows: TGCGCCAGCAGCCCCTGGGACGGGCCGGGGCGTGGGACCGGGGAGCTGTTTTTT. This gives the protein CASSPWDGPGRGTGELFF.

This rearrangement joins TRBV4-2 to TRBJ2-1; 11 nucleotides agree with TRBD1. The CDR3 sequence is 16 residues long. Trimming at V came to 0 bases and at J to 7 bases, leaving 5 bases not matched to a gene. CDR1 LGHNA and CDR2 YNFKEQ come from the germline V gene. Here the CDR3 DNA reads TGTGCCAGCAGCCAAGAAGGGACAGGGGGTAAGAATGAGCAGTTCTTC. Amino acids: CASSQEGTGGKNEQFF.

For the CDR3, the DNA is TGTGCCTGGAGTGTTCACAGGGGGCGGGGGACCCAGTACTTC. Translating gives CAWSVHRGRGTQYF. The rearrangement links TRBV30 to TRBJ2-5; 9 nucleotides line up with TRBD1. The ends lost 0 bases at V and 7 bases at J; junction bases unmatched: 6. The CDR3 is 14 amino acids. The germline V gene has CDR1 GTSNPN and CDR2 SVGIG (reference sequence).

This clonotype has more than one count but fewer than ten. The chain couples TRBV6-2 or TRBV6-3 to TRBJ2-1; no firm D call. Germline V CDR1 and CDR2: MNHEY, SVGEGT. Trimming shortened V by 0 bases and J by 4 bases, and 10 bases separated the two germline ends. This CDR3 has 15 residues. Written as DNA, the CDR3 is TGTGCCAGCAGTTACTCGGGCCTAGATTACAATGAGCAGTTCTTC. It yields the protein CASSYSGLDYNEQFF.

In its sample, this clonotype was seen many times. This chain links TRBV4-1 with TRBJ1-2; a possible D gene is TRBD1 (6 bases). Germline V gene lookup returns CDR1 MGHRA and CDR2 YSYEKL. V lost 4 bases and J 0 bases, leaving 18 bases between the germline ends. This CDR3 region has 17 residues. The CDR3 DNA reads TGCGCCAGCAGCCTTATCGGGGGCAGGGGAACTAACTATGGCTACACCTTC. Protein sequence: CASSLIGGRGTNYGYTF.

This clonotype was seen more than once but under ten times. This chain links TRBV6-2 or TRBV6-3 with TRBJ1-5; 9 nucleotides align to TRBD1. From germline, CDR1 is MNHEY and CDR2 SVGEGT. The V segment lost 2 bases and the J segment 5 bases; nucleotides outside the gene matches: 19. The CDR3 contains 20 residues. CDR3 sequence reads: CASSYRGFNRDRVNHQPQHF. The CDR3 DNA sequence: TGTGCCAGCAGTTACAGGGGATTCAACCGGGACAGGGTCAACCATCAGCCCCAGCATTTT.

The rearrangement uses TRBV6-1 and TRBJ1-1, with a possible D match to TRBD1 (5 bases). Trimming cost V 3 bases and J 6 bases, with 14 bases left between them. CDR3 length: 14 residues. In germline, CDR1 is MNHNS, CDR2 SASEGT. The CDR3 DNA reads as TGTGCCAGCAGTGACCCCGGGGCCGGGTCTGAAGCTTTCTTT. Its translation: CASSDPGAGSEAFF.

A few counts support this clonotype. The rearrangement uses TRBV5-6 and TRBJ2-3; D not certain. The CDR3 has 15 residues. V dropped 4 bases and J dropped 7 bases, with 19 bases sitting between them. The germline V gene has CDR1 SGHDT and CDR2 YYEEEE. In DNA form, the CDR3 reads TGTGCCAGCAGCCTGGCCCGGGCCGGTGGTTATACGCAGTATTTT. This sequence encodes CASSLARAGGYTQYF. The variable domain in full, completed from reference TRBV5-6 and TRBJ2-3, reads DAGVTQSPTHLIKTRGQQVTLRCSPKSGHDTVSWYQQALGQGPQFIFQYYEEEERQRGNFPDRFSGHQFPNYSSELNVNALLLGDSALYLCASSLARAGGYTQYFGPGTRLTVL.

This clonotype was recorded at least ten times. Here the CDR3 reads CASSALTGGLHEQFF. The CDR3 DNA reads as TGTGCCAGCAGCGCACTGACAGGGGGCCTACATGAGCAGTTCTTC. V is TRBV7-9 and J is TRBJ2-1; the match to TRBD1 covers 10 bases. The CDR3 is 15 residues long. The J segment lost 8 bases and the V segment lost 5 bases, leaving 9 bases of the junction unmatched. The germline CDR1 and CDR2 sequences are SEHNR and FQNEAQ (reference sequence).

A remark on this clonotype: Given a much more abundant clone one base away, this may be a read error. The V gene is TRBV4-3, the J gene TRBJ1-5; D call uncertain. The CDR3 length is 13 residues. The ends were cut back, 1 base at V and 4 bases at J, with 5 bases in the middle. Germline loops: CDR1 LGHNA, CDR2 YSLEER. CDR3 sequence (DNA): TGCGCCAGCAGCCAAGCGGAGAATCAGCCCCAGCATTTT. It specifies CASSQAENQPQHF.

This clonotype came up a few times. This rearrangement joins TRBV30 to TRBJ2-5; 10 positions match TRBD2. The germline V gene encodes CDR1 GTSNPN and CDR2 SVGIG (reference sequence). This CDR3 is built from 13 residues. The CDR3 DNA follows: TGTGCTGGATCGGCTAGCGGGGGAGAGACCCAGTACTTC. Residues: CAGSASGGETQYF.

This clonotype appeared a few times. The V call is TRBV4-3, the J call TRBJ2-1; 7 nucleotides match TRBD1. J lost 4 bases, V lost 3 bases, and 6 bases had no gene match. Germline CDR1 and CDR2: LGHNA and YSLEER. The CDR3 is 15 amino acids. The CDR3 DNA is TGCGCCAGCAGCCAGGACAGGCCCCCTTACAATGAGCAGTTCTTC. Translation gives CASSQDRPPYNEQFF.

The J gene is TRBJ1-1, the V gene TRBV30; no firm D call. Germline V CDR1 and CDR2: GTSNPN, SVGIG (reference sequence). This CDR3 is 13 amino acids long. Trimming stripped 8 bases from V and 1 base from J, with 14 bases between. DNA of the CDR3: TGTGCCCAGACCCGGGGAACGAACACTGAAGCTTTCTTT. This encodes CAQTRGTNTEAFF.

The J gene is TRBJ2-5, the V gene TRBV28; possibly TRBD1 for D (6 bases). The germline gives CDR1 MDHEN, CDR2 SYDVKM. There are 15 residues in the CDR3. Trimming pared 3 bases from V and 0 bases from J, leaving 11 bases between. CDR3 nucleotide sequence: TGTGCCAGCAGTTTGGGGACAACGTACCAAGAGACCCAGTACTTC. It translates to CASSLGTTYQETQYF.

There are many counts of this clonotype. The chain employs TRBV28 and TRBJ1-6; D gene unclear. With 3 bases removed from V and 3 bases from J, the gap between germline ends came to 6 bases. The CDR3 length is 14 residues. Germline loops: CDR1 MDHEN, CDR2 SYDVKM. This CDR3 is CASSLTNYNSPLHF. In DNA, the CDR3 is TGTGCCAGCAGTTTGACAAACTATAATTCACCCCTCCACTTT.

The sample holds many counts of this clonotype. The genes are TRBV5-1 and TRBJ1-1; D gene unclear. CDR1 and CDR2 (germline): SGHRS, YFSETQ. The length of the CDR3 is 14 residues. Trimming took off 4 bases at V and 3 bases at J, with 13 bases between the two ends. CDR3 coding DNA: TGCGCCAGCAGCATTCGGACGGACTACACTGAAGCTTTCTTT. It codes for CASSIRTDYTEAFF.

This clonotype was counted ten times or more. V and J are TRBV15 and TRBJ2-7; 12 bases are shared with TRBD2. Germline CDR1 LNHNV, CDR2 YYDKDF (reference sequence). J was trimmed by 4 bases and V by 0 bases; bases with no gene match: 7. CDR3 size: 17 residues. CDR3 coding DNA: TGTGCCACCAGCAGAGAACTAGCGGGGGGAAAACAGTACGAGCAGTACTTC. It specifies CATSRELAGGKQYEQYF.

This chain uses TRBV7-9 with TRBJ2-1; D is ambiguous. V shed 3 bases and J shed 6 bases, with 18 bases lying between them. The CDR3 covers 16 residues. Germline CDR1 is SEHNR and CDR2 is FQNEAQ (reference sequence). The CDR3: CASSFRLGAKGNEQFF. The CDR3 DNA follows: TGTGCCAGCAGCTTTAGGCTGGGTGCTAAGGGCAATGAGCAGTTCTTC.

This clonotype occurred a few times. The chain joins TRBV6-6 to TRBJ2-7; possible D gene TRBD1, 6 bases. This CDR3 contains 14 residues. CDR1 and CDR2 from the germline V gene are MNHNY and SVGAGI (reference sequence). Trimming pared 0 bases from V and 3 bases from J, leaving 9 bases between. The CDR3 is CASSYSDRNYEQYF. The CDR3 DNA follows: TGTGCCAGCAGTTACTCGGACAGAAACTACGAGCAGTACTTC.

The table lists this clonotype with many counts. The J gene is TRBJ2-3, the V gene TRBV5-1; 11 bases align to TRBD2. The CDR3 is 16 residues long. V was pared by 3 bases and J by 2 bases, with 5 bases of the junction left unmatched. In germline, CDR1 is SGHRS, CDR2 YFSETQ. CDR3 coding DNA: TGCGCCAGCAGCTCGCTAGCGGGGGGACTCACAGATACGCAGTATTTT. It specifies CASSSLAGGLTDTQYF.

The chain couples TRBV20-1 to TRBJ2-1; D not certain. The CDR3 is made up of 14 amino acids. Germline assignment: CDR1 DFQATT and CDR2 SNEGSKA (reference sequence). V was clipped by 4 bases and J by 0 bases, with 10 bases between them. CDR3: CSATPGSSYNEQFF. CDR3 bases: TGCAGTGCTACCCCAGGTTCCTCCTACAATGAGCAGTTCTTC.

V usage is TRBV20-1 and J usage is TRBJ2-7, with D possibly being TRBD1 or TRBD2 (5 bases each). The CDR3 runs to 15 residues. Trimming removed 6 bases at V and 2 bases at J, with 20 bases between. Germline assignment: CDR1 DFQATT and CDR2 SNEGSKA (reference sequence). The CDR3, as DNA: TGCAGTGCGGTAGGGGTGAGGGGAAGAGCCTACGAGCAGTACGTC. Translated, it gives CSAVGVRGRAYEQYV.

The table lists this clonotype with a few counts. The chain couples TRBV6-5 to TRBJ2-2; 8 nucleotides align to TRBD2. The V and J ends lost 5 bases and 6 bases, in that order; junction bases with no gene match: 5. Germline V CDR1 and CDR2: MNHEY, SVGAGI. CDR3 size: 14 residues. The CDR3 here is CASSPGLGAGELFF. The DNA of the CDR3 is TGTGCCAGCAGTCCGGGACTAGGGGCCGGGGAGCTGTTTTTT.

As concerns this clonotype: The junction differs from germline at one of its ends, possibly a read error. This chain joins TRBV27 and TRBJ1-1; D not resolved. The germline V gene has CDR1 MNHEY and CDR2 SMNVEV (reference sequence). CDR3 length: 12 amino acids. The CDR3, as DNA: TGTGCCAGCAAGGTTTGGGGAGCTGAAGCTCTCTTT. Translating gives CASKVWGAEALF.

J is TRBJ2-3 and V is TRBV4-1; 10 bases agree with TRBD2. The CDR3 is 17 amino acids. J gave up 1 base and V 2 bases, and 6 bases lay outside the gene matches. Germline V gene sequence: CDR1 MGHRA, CDR2 YSYEKL. DNA for the CDR3: TGCGCCAGCAGCCAACGAAGCGGGGGGGCAGGCACAGATACGCAGTATTTT. It encodes CASSQRSGGAGTDTQYF.

The table lists this clonotype with a few counts. The rearrangement links TRBV5-5 to TRBJ1-2, with D unclear. CDR1 is SGHKS, CDR2 YYEKEE, per germline (reference sequence). The CDR3 has 14 residues. V was pared by 0 bases and J by 8 bases, with 14 bases between. The DNA of the CDR3 is TGTGCCAGCAGCTTGGTGTGGACCTCGGGGGGCTACACCTTC. It is translated as CASSLVWTSGGYTF.

About this clonotype: Its ends do not fully match the called genes, so a read error is possible. The gene calls are TRBV5-1 and TRBJ2-7; tentatively, D is TRBD1 (6 bases). This CDR3 is built from 14 residues. The germline gives CDR1 SGHRS, CDR2 YFSETQ. The CDR3 region is CASSLQGPSNEQYF. The DNA of the CDR3 is TGCGCCAGCAGCCTACAGGGACCCTCCAACGAGCAGTACTTC.

V usage is TRBV7-2 and J usage is TRBJ2-3; 9 bases map to TRBD2. This CDR3 has 16 residues. The germline V gene has CDR1 SGHTA and CDR2 FQGNSA. V dropped 1 base and J dropped 7; count of bases not matched to a gene: 9. CDR3 loop: CASSLDLAGGRHTQYF. The CDR3 nucleotides read TGTGCCAGCAGCTTAGATCTCGCGGGGGGGAGACATACGCAGTATTTT.